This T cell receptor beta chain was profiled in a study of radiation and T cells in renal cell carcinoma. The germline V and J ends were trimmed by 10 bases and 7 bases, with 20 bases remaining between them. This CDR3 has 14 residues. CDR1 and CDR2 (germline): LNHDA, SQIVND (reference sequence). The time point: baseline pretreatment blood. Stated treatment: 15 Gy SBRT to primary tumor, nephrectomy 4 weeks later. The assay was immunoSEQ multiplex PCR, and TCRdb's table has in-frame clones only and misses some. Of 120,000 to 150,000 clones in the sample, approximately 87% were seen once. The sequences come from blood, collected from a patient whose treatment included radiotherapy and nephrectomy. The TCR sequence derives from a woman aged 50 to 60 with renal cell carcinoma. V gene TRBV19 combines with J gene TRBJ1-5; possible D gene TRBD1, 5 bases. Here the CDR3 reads CATSSTGARQPQHF. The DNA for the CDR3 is TGTGCCACCTCTTCAACAGGCGCTCGGCAGCCCCAGCATTTT.